The 13 T cell receptor beta chains below all came from one sample that was sequenced in a study of memory CD4+ T cells and cytomegalovirus serostatus. The table came from immunoSEQ multiplex PCR; TCRdb's copy has only in-frame clones and leaves some out. The sample has about 46,000 clones, around four fifths seen once; the top ten hold 0.61%. The sort gate was single viable CD3+CD4+CD8-CD45RO+ cells for memory CD4+ T cells. The sequenced sample consisted of memory CD4+ T cells from blood. These receptors all stem from an adult in good health and CMV-seronegative.

This rearrangement joins TRBV20-1 to TRBJ1-3; no definite D call. The CDR3 is made up of 11 amino acids. V was cut by 4 bases and J by 4 bases, with 5 bases left in between. CDR1 DFQATT and CDR2 SNEGSKA come from the germline V gene (reference sequence). The CDR3 reads CSAMLGNTIYF. The CDR3 DNA follows: TGCAGTGCTATGCTCGGAAACACCATATATTTT.

The chain recombines TRBV5-5 with TRBJ2-7, with 8 bases matching TRBD1. The CDR3 has 14 amino acids. CDR1 and CDR2 (germline): SGHKS, YYEKEE (reference sequence). With V trimmed by 4 bases and J by 3 bases, 6 bases remained unmatched. CDR3 sequence reads: CASSADRGVYEQYF. The DNA for the CDR3 is TGTGCCAGCAGCGCTGACAGGGGAGTCTACGAGCAGTACTTC.

The rearrangement uses TRBV6-5 and TRBJ1-1; D is undetermined. The CDR3 has 11 amino acids. V shed 8 bases and J shed 2 bases, with 6 bases lying between them. Per the germline V gene, CDR1 is MNHEY and CDR2 is SVGAGI. CDR3 sequence reads: CASRGNTEAFF. CDR3 coding DNA: TGTGCCAGCCGAGGAAACACTGAAGCTTTCTTT.

This clone has a single count. This chain links TRBV5-1 with TRBJ2-3; possible D gene TRBD1, 5 bases. The CDR3 is 15 residues long. CDR1 and CDR2 from the germline V gene are SGHRS and YFSETQ. The V end lost 7 bases, the J end lost 0 bases, and 15 bases lay between the germline ends. DNA of the CDR3: TGCGCCAGCTCCCGAGACAGTCCTAGCACAGATACGCAGTATTTT. As protein: CASSRDSPSTDTQYF.

The chain uses TRBV7-2 and TRBJ2-3; 9 bases are a match to TRBD2. V lost 6 bases, J lost 5 bases, and 6 bases stayed unmatched. Germline V gene sequence: CDR1 SGHTA, CDR2 FQGNSA. The CDR3 extends over 14 amino acids. This CDR3 reads CASSRAGGRDTQYF. The CDR3 DNA is TGTGCCAGCAGTAGGGCGGGGGGGAGAGATACGCAGTATTTT.

This clone was detected once. The chain couples TRBV7-8 to TRBJ2-7, with a tentative D call TRBD2 (7 bases). CDR3 length: 17 amino acids. Trimming pared 5 bases from V and 0 bases from J, leaving 20 bases between. CDR1 and CDR2 from the germline V gene are SGHVS and FQNEAQ. The CDR3 here is CASSDPGGGSSSYEQYF. CDR3 DNA: TGTGCCAGCAGCGACCCCGGCGGGGGCTCCAGCTCCTACGAGCAGTACTTC.

The gene calls are TRBV29-1 and TRBJ2-5, with 11 bases identical to TRBD1. The V segment lost 6 bases and the J segment 5 bases; nucleotides outside the gene matches: 5. The CDR3 extends over 13 amino acids. Looked up from germline, CDR1 is SQVTM and CDR2 is ANQGSEA. Here the CDR3 DNA reads TGCAGCGTCGGACAGGGGGCGGGGGAGACCCAGTACTTC. It specifies CSVGQGAGETQYF.

The chain employs TRBV29-1 and TRBJ1-2; maybe TRBD1 (5 bases). Germline CDR1 reads SQVTM; CDR2 reads ANQGSEA. V lost 4 bases to trimming and J lost 2 bases, with 11 bases between them. The CDR3 contains 13 residues. The CDR3, as DNA: TGCAGCGTTGGCCTCAGGGCGAACTATGGCTACACCTTC. Its protein is CSVGLRANYGYTF. Combining the CDR3 with reference TRBV29-1 and TRBJ1-2 gives the whole variable domain SAVISQKPSRDICQRGTSLTIQCQVDSQVTMMFWYRQQPGQSLTLIATANQGSEATYESGFVIDKFPISRPNLTFSTLTVSNMSPEDSSIYLCSVGLRANYGYTFGSGTRLTVV.

The chain joins TRBV11-2 to TRBJ2-7; D call uncertain. The CDR3 is 13 amino acids. Per the germline V gene, CDR1 is SGHAT and CDR2 is FQNNGV. Trimming removed 5 bases at V and 1 base at J, with 9 bases between. The CDR3: CASSLGGSYEQYF. The CDR3 region has the DNA TGTGCCAGCAGCCTGGGCGGATCCTACGAGCAGTACTTC.

The J gene is TRBJ1-1, the V gene TRBV6-5, with D hard to call. The CDR3 runs to 14 residues. The germline CDR1 and CDR2 sequences are MNHEY and SVGAGI. V shed 0 bases and J shed 2 bases, with 7 bases lying between them. In DNA form, the CDR3 reads TGTGCCAGCAGTTACTCCCGGGGAAACACTGAAGCTTTCTTT. Translated, it gives CASSYSRGNTEAFF.

With regard to this clone: Distinct nucleotide sequences in the sample also encode this CDR3. V is TRBV6-1 and J is TRBJ1-4; D is uncertain. V lost 2 bases and J 7 bases, leaving 5 bases between the germline ends. This CDR3 is built from 12 residues. CDR1 is MNHNS, CDR2 SASEGT, per germline. The CDR3, as DNA: TGTGCCAGCAGTGAACTAGGTGAAAAACTGTTTTTT. Translating gives CASSELGEKLFF.

V and J are TRBV7-2 and TRBJ2-5, with D uncertain. The germline CDR1 and CDR2 sequences are SGHTA and FQGNSA. This CDR3 is built from 14 residues. The V gene lost 1 base and the J gene lost 3 bases, with 9 bases spanning the gap. The CDR3 is CASSLDPSKETQYF. The CDR3 DNA reads TGTGCCAGCAGCTTAGACCCGAGTAAAGAGACCCAGTACTTC.

This sequence joins TRBV19 and TRBJ1-1, with 8 nucleotides matching TRBD1. J lost 0 bases, V lost 2 bases, and 2 bases had no gene match. The germline V gene encodes CDR1 LNHDA and CDR2 SQIVND (reference sequence). The CDR3 has 15 residues. CDR3 coding DNA: TGTGCCAGTAGTATACAGGGGGCCTTGAACACTGAAGCTTTCTTT. It is translated as CASSIQGALNTEAFF.